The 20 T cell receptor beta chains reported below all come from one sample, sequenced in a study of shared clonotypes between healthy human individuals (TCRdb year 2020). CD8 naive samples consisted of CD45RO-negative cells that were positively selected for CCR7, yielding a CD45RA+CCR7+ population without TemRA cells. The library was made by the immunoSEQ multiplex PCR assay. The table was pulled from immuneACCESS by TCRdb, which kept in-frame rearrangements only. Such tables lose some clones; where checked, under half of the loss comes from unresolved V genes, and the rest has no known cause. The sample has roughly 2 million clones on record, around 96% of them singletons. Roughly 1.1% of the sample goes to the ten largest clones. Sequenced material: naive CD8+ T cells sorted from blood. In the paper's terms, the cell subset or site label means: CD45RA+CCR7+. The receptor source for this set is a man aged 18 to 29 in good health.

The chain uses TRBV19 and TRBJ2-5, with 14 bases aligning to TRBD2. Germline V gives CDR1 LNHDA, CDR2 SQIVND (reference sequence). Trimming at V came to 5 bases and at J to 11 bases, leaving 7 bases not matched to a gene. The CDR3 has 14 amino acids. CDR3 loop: CASSHQGLAGEQYF. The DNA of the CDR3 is TGTGCCAGTAGTCACCAGGGACTAGCGGGGGAACAGTACTTC.

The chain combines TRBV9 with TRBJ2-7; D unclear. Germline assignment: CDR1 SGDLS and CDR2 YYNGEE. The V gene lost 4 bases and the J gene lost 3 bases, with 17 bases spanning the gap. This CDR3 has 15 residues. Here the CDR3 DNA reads TGTGCCAGCAGCCCCGGATATGGGAAAAACTACGAGCAGTACTTC. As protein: CASSPGYGKNYEQYF.

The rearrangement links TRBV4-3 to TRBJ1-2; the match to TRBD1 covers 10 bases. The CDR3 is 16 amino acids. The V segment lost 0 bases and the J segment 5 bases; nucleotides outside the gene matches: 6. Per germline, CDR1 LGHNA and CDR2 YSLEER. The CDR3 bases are TGCGCCAGCAGCCAAGACCCCGGGACAGGGGTGTATGGCTACACCTTC. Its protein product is CASSQDPGTGVYGYTF.

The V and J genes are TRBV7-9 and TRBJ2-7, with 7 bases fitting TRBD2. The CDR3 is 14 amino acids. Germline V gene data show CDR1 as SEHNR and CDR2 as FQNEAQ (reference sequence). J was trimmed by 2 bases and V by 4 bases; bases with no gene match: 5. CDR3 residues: CASSSRDYTYEQYF. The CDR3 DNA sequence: TGTGCCAGCAGCTCCCGGGACTACACCTACGAGCAGTACTTC.

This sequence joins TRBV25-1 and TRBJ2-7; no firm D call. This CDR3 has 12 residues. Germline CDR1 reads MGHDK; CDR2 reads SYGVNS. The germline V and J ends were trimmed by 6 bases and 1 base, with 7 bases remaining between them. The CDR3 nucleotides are TGTGCCAGCAGACTGGGGTCCTACGAGCAGTACTTC. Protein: CASRLGSYEQYF.

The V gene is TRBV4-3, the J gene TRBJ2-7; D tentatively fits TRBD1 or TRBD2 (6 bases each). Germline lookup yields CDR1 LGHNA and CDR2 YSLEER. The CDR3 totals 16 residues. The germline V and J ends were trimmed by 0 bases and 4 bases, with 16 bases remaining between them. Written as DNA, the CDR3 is TGCGCCAGCAGCCAAGATTCGGAGGGAACAGGGTACGAGCAGTACTTC. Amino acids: CASSQDSEGTGYEQYF.

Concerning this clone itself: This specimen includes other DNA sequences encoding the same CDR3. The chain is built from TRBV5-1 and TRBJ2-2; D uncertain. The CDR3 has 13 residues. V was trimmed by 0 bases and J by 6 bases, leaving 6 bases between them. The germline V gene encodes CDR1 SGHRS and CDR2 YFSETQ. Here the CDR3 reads CASSLEVAGELFF. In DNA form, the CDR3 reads TGCGCCAGCAGCTTGGAGGTGGCCGGGGAGCTGTTTTTT. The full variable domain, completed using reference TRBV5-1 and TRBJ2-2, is KAGVTQTPRYLIKTRGQQVTLSCSPISGHRSVSWYQQTPGQGLQFLFEYFSETQRNKGNFPGRFSGRQFSNSRSEMNVSTLELGDSALYLCASSLEVAGELFFGEGSRLTVL.

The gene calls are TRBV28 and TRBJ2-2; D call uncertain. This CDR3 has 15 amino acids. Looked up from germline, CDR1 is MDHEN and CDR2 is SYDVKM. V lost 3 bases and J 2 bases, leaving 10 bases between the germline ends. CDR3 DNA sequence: TGTGCCAGCAGTTTTAGTCAGATCAACACCGGGGAGCTGTTTTTT. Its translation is CASSFSQINTGELFF.

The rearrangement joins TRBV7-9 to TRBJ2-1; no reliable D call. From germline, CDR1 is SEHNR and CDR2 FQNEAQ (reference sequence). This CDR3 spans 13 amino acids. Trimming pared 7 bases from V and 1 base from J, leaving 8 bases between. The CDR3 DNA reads TGTGCCAGCATGGGCAGATCCTACAATGAGCAGTTCTTC. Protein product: CASMGRSYNEQFF.

CDR3 in amino acids: CASSQKPGQGFHEQFF. Here the CDR3 DNA reads TGTGCCAGCAGCCAGAAACCGGGACAGGGATTCCATGAGCAGTTCTTC. This chain connects TRBV4-2 to TRBJ2-1, with TRBD1 matching over 9 bases. CDR1 and CDR2 from the germline V gene are LGHNA and YNFKEQ. V shed 3 bases and J 8 bases; nucleotides not matched to a gene: 11. The length of the CDR3 is 16 residues.

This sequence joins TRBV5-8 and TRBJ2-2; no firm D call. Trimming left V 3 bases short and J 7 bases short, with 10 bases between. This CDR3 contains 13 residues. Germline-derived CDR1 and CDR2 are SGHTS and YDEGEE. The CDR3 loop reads CASSYSPGGELFF. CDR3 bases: TGTGCCAGCAGCTATTCCCCCGGCGGGGAGCTGTTTTTT.

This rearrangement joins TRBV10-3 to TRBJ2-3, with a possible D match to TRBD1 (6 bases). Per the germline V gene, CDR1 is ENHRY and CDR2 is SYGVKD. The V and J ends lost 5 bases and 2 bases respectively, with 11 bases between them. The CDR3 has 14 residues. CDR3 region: CAISKGDNTDTQYF. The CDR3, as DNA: TGTGCCATCAGTAAAGGGGACAACACAGATACGCAGTATTTT.

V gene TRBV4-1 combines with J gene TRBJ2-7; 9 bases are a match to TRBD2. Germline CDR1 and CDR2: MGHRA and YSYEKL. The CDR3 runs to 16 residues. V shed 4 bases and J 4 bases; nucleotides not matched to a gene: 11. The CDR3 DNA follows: TGCGCCAGCAGCCCAGTCGGGGTAGCGGGAGCGTACGAGCAGTACTTC. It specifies CASSPVGVAGAYEQYF.

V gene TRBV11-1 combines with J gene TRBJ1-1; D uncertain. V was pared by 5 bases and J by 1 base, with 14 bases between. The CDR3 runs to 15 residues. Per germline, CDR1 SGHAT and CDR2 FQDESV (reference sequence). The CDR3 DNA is TGTGCCAGCAGCGCTTTGCAGAGTGCGAACACTGAAGCTTTCTTT. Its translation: CASSALQSANTEAFF.

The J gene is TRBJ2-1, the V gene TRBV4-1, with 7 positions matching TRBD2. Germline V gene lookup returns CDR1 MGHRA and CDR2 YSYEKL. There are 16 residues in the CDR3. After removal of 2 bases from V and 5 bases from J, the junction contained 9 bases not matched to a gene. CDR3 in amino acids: CASSQSALADNNEQFF. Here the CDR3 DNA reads TGCGCCAGCAGCCAATCTGCCCTAGCGGACAACAATGAGCAGTTCTTC.

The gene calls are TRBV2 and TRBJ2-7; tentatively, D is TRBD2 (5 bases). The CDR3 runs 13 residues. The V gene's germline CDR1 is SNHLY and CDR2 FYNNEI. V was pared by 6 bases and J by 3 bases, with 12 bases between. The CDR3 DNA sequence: TGTGCCAGCAGCGGGATAGACGACTACGAGCAGTACTTC. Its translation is CASSGIDDYEQYF.

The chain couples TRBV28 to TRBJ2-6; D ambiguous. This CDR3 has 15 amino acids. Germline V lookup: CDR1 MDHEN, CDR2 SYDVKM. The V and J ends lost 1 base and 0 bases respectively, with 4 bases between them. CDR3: CASSLSPSGANVLTF. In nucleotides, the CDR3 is TGTGCCAGCAGTTTATCCCCCTCTGGGGCCAACGTCCTGACTTTC.

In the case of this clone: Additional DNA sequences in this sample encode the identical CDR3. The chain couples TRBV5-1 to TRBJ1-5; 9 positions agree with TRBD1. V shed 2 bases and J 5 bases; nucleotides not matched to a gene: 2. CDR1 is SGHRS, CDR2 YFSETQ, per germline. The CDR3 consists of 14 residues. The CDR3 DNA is TGCGCCAGCAGCTTAAGACAGGGGGATCAGCCCCAGCATTTT. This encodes CASSLRQGDQPQHF.

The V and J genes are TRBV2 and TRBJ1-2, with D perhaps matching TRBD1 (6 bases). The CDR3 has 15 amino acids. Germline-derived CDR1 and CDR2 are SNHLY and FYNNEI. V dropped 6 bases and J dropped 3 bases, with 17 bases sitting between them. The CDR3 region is CASRAIGGLDYGYTF. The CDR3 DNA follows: TGTGCCAGCAGAGCTATCGGGGGGCTCGACTATGGCTACACCTTC.

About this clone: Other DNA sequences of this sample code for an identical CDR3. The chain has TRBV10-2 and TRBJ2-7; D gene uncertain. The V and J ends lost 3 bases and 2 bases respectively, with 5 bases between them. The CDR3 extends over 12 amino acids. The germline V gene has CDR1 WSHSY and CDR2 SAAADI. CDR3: CASSESAYEQYF. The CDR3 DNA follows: TGCGCCAGCAGTGAAAGCGCCTACGAGCAGTACTTC.